Shown below are 22 T cell receptor beta chains from a single sample sequenced in a study of blood T cell repertoires in COVID-19. Clones were sequenced by immunoSEQ multiplex PCR, and TCRdb holds only the in-frame ones, with some missing. The sample holds about 390,000 clones, around nine tenths seen once. The sample comprised PBMCs or T cells enriched from blood (not recorded which). All receptors come from a woman aged 50 to 65 who had recovered from COVID-19.

The chain carries TRBV10-3 and TRBJ2-4, with TRBD1 matching over 9 bases. With V trimmed by 5 bases and J by 12 bases, 8 bases remained unmatched. The CDR3 has 13 residues. The germline V gene encodes CDR1 ENHRY and CDR2 SYGVKD. As DNA, the CDR3 is TGTGCCATCAGTCCCGGGACAGGGTTACCTCAGTACTTC. Translated, it gives CAISPGTGLPQYF.

CDR3 amino acids: CASSPPSRGANVLTF. CDR3 in DNA: TGTGCCAGCAGTCCGCCCTCTAGGGGGGCCAACGTCCTGACTTTC. The V call is TRBV28, the J call TRBJ2-6; D remains unclear. Germline lookup yields CDR1 MDHEN and CDR2 SYDVKM. The CDR3 is 15 residues long. V was cut by 5 bases and J by 4 bases, with 12 bases left in between.

The V and J genes are TRBV5-1 and TRBJ1-4, with 7 nucleotides matching TRBD1. Per the germline V gene, CDR1 is SGHRS and CDR2 is YFSETQ. Germline trimming cut 4 bases from V and 2 bases from J; bases unmatched to any gene: 5. The CDR3 runs 15 residues. CDR3 nucleotide sequence: TGCGCCAGCAGCGCTAGGGGGCCGACTAATGAAAAACTGTTTTTT. This encodes CASSARGPTNEKLFF.

The chain links TRBV19 to TRBJ1-2; 10 bases agree with TRBD1. V gave up 4 bases and J gave up 3 bases; unmatched junction bases: 5. In germline, CDR1 is LNHDA, CDR2 SQIVND (reference sequence). The CDR3 extends over 15 amino acids. The CDR3 sequence is CASSTPGQGHYGYTF. In DNA, the CDR3 is TGTGCCAGTAGTACCCCGGGACAGGGGCACTATGGCTACACCTTC.

This clone occurred once. The chain carries TRBV9 and TRBJ2-3; D is unclear. V was cut by 4 bases and J by 2 bases, with 5 bases left in between. The length of the CDR3 is 12 residues. The germline CDR1 and CDR2 sequences are SGDLS and YYNGEE. As DNA, the CDR3 is TGTGCCAGCAGCCCGGTCACAGATACGCAGTATTTT. Translation: CASSPVTDTQYF.

This rearrangement joins TRBV5-6 to TRBJ1-2; TRBD1 is a possible D gene (5 bases). Trimming pared 2 bases from V and 3 bases from J, leaving 11 bases between. Germline values: CDR1 SGHDT, CDR2 YYEEEE. The CDR3 has 14 amino acids. CDR3 sequence reads: CASSFGSRDYGYTF. The CDR3 DNA reads TGTGCCAGCAGCTTTGGATCCAGGGACTATGGCTACACCTTC.

The chain couples TRBV18 to TRBJ1-1; TRBD1 matches at 9 bases. V was clipped by 3 bases and J by 6 bases; unmatched bases: 5. Germline assignment: CDR1 KGHSH and CDR2 LQKENI. This CDR3 comprises 14 residues. CDR3 coding DNA: TGTGCCAGCTCACCTCGGACAGGGGCATCTGAAGCTTTCTTT. Residues: CASSPRTGASEAFF. Variable domain in full (rest from reference TRBV18 and TRBJ1-1): NAGVMQNPRHLVRRRGQEARLRCSPMKGHSHVYWYRQLPEEGLKFMVYLQKENIIDESGMPKERFSAEFPKEGPSILRIQQVVRGDSAAYFCASSPRTGASEAFFGQGTRLTVV.

The gene calls are TRBV6-5 and TRBJ1-2; 10 nucleotides line up with TRBD1. Germline V gene sequence: CDR1 MNHEY, CDR2 SVGAGI. J was trimmed by 4 bases and V by 6 bases; bases with no gene match: 8. The CDR3 has 15 amino acids. CDR3 in DNA: TGTGCCAGCAGCCCACGGGACAGGGGCTCCTATGGCTACACCTTC. Its translation: CASSPRDRGSYGYTF.

A single count supports this clone. The CDR3 sequence is CASSLDWGRGANVLTF. CDR3 coding DNA: TGCGCCAGCAGCTTGGACTGGGGGCGTGGGGCCAACGTCCTGACTTTC. V and J are TRBV5-1 and TRBJ2-6, with D perhaps TRBD1 (6 bases). This CDR3 has 16 residues. Germline CDR1 is SGHRS and CDR2 is YFSETQ. Between the trimmed V and J ends, which lost 0 bases and 3 bases, there was a span of 10 bases.

With regard to this clone: The sample contains more than one DNA sequence encoding this CDR3. The rearrangement links TRBV30 to TRBJ1-5, with 7 bases lining up with TRBD1. Germline CDR1 is GTSNPN and CDR2 is SVGIG (reference sequence). The CDR3 extends over 14 amino acids. V shed 0 bases, J shed 2 bases, and the junction held 1 base outside the gene matches. The CDR3, as DNA: TGTGCCTGGAGTGTCGGACAGGGCAATCAGCCCCAGCATTTT. It translates to CAWSVGQGNQPQHF.

The chain employs TRBV6-2 or TRBV6-3 and TRBJ1-2; a weak D match, TRBD1 (6 bases). CDR3 length: 15 residues. Germline CDR1 is MNHEY and CDR2 is SVGEGT. Trimming left V 4 bases short and J 4 bases short, with 16 bases between. CDR3 nucleotide sequence: TGTGCCAGCAGTTCCACCGACAGGCTAGGCTATGGCTACACCTTC. Translated: CASSSTDRLGYGYTF.

The table lists this clone with a few counts. The V call is TRBV7-9, the J call TRBJ2-3; the match to TRBD2 covers 10 bases. The CDR3 has 16 amino acids. CDR1 and CDR2 (germline): SEHNR, FQNEAQ (reference sequence). The V and J ends lost 4 bases and 0 bases, in that order; junction bases with no gene match: 4. DNA for the CDR3: TGTGCCAGCAGCTCGAGCGGGGGGGCTAGCACAGATACGCAGTATTTT. It encodes CASSSSGGASTDTQYF. Together with reference TRBV7-9 and TRBJ2-3, the CDR3 gives the full variable domain: DTGVSQNPRHKITKRGQNVTFRCDPISEHNRLYWYRQTLGQGPEFLTYFQNEAQLEKSRLLSDRFSAERPKGSFSTLEIQRTEQGDSAMYLCASSSSGGASTDTQYFGPGTRLTVL.

The CDR3, as DNA: TGCAGCGTTGGCAGGGTTATTCAAGAGACCCAGTACTTC. It yields the protein CSVGRVIQETQYF. The rearrangement uses TRBV29-1 and TRBJ2-5, with a possible D match to TRBD1 (5 bases). Germline V CDR1 and CDR2: SQVTM, ANQGSEA. This CDR3 is built from 13 residues. The V and J ends lost 4 bases and 2 bases respectively, with 11 bases between them. Drawing the rest from reference TRBV29-1 and TRBJ2-5, the complete variable domain is SAVISQKPSRDICQRGTSLTIQCQVDSQVTMMFWYRQQPGQSLTLIATANQGSEATYESGFVIDKFPISRPNLTFSTLTVSNMSPEDSSIYLCSVGRVIQETQYFGPGTRLLVL.

The V and J genes are TRBV29-1 and TRBJ1-1; D not certain. The germline CDR1 and CDR2 sequences are SQVTM and ANQGSEA. This CDR3 region has 15 residues. Trimming shortened V by 0 bases and J by 6 bases, and 17 bases separated the two germline ends. CDR3 sequence reads: CSVEDRLAGLSEAFF. The CDR3 bases are TGCAGCGTTGAAGATCGTCTGGCGGGCCTCTCTGAAGCTTTCTTT.

This clone was observed a few times. The rearrangement joins TRBV20-1 to TRBJ1-1; weak D call: TRBD1 (6 bases). From germline, CDR1 is DFQATT and CDR2 SNEGSKA (reference sequence). The CDR3 is 15 residues long. The ends were cut back, 3 bases at V and 1 base at J, with 15 bases in the middle. The CDR3 nucleotides are TGCAGTGCTAGTCCGCAGGGGCGACCGAACACTGAAGCTTTCTTT. Protein product: CSASPQGRPNTEAFF.

The chain recombines TRBV3-1 (or the pseudogene TRBV3-2) with TRBJ1-2, with D unclear. This CDR3 has 14 amino acids. Germline CDR1 reads LGHDT; CDR2 reads YNNKEL (reference sequence). Trimming removed 4 bases at V and 1 base at J, with 10 bases between. The CDR3 is CASSLGYLNYGYTF. The CDR3, as DNA: TGTGCCAGCAGCCTGGGCTATCTTAACTATGGCTACACCTTC.

The chain combines TRBV5-1 with TRBJ1-1; 11 bases match TRBD1. This CDR3 contains 15 residues. Trimming at V came to 0 bases and at J to 4 bases, leaving 2 bases not matched to a gene. Germline V gene lookup returns CDR1 SGHRS and CDR2 YFSETQ. The CDR3 reads CASSLGDRGITEAFF. The CDR3 DNA reads as TGCGCCAGCAGCTTGGGGGACAGGGGGATCACTGAAGCTTTCTTT.

This clone was observed a handful of times. V gene TRBV19 combines with J gene TRBJ1-2, with 10 positions matching TRBD1. The CDR3 is 15 residues long. J lost 7 bases, V lost 6 bases, and 11 bases had no gene match. Germline values: CDR1 LNHDA, CDR2 SQIVND (reference sequence). The CDR3 region has the DNA TGTGCCAGTAGGAGCCGAGGACAGGGGGTAGGTGGCTACACCTTC. Translated, it gives CASRSRGQGVGGYTF.

This chain joins TRBV11-2 and TRBJ1-2; D may be TRBD1 (6 bases). This CDR3 spans 12 amino acids. Trimming left V 6 bases short and J 8 bases short, with 13 bases between. Germline CDR1 and CDR2: SGHAT and FQNNGV. CDR3 sequence (DNA): TGTGCCAGCAGTTCCCCAGGGGACGGCTACACCTTC. Protein sequence: CASSSPGDGYTF.

This clone has only a few counts. The chain couples TRBV11-2 to TRBJ1-1; the D gene is possibly TRBD1 (6 bases). This CDR3 has 15 amino acids. V was trimmed by 0 bases and J by 5 bases, leaving 13 bases between them. CDR1 and CDR2 from the germline V gene are SGHAT and FQNNGV. CDR3 coding DNA: TGTGCCAGCAGCTTAGATGCAGGGGAAGGGACTGAAGCTTTCTTT. It codes for CASSLDAGEGTEAFF.

The rearrangement uses TRBV5-1 and TRBJ2-2, with 7 nucleotides matching TRBD1. The germline gives CDR1 SGHRS, CDR2 YFSETQ. This CDR3 contains 14 residues. J was trimmed by 5 bases and V by 4 bases; bases with no gene match: 5. The CDR3 spells CASSEQGRTGELFF. The DNA for the CDR3 is TGCGCCAGCAGCGAACAGGGGCGAACCGGGGAGCTGTTTTTT. Supplemented by reference TRBV5-1 and TRBJ2-2, the full variable domain reads KAGVTQTPRYLIKTRGQQVTLSCSPISGHRSVSWYQQTPGQGLQFLFEYFSETQRNKGNFPGRFSGRQFSNSRSEMNVSTLELGDSALYLCASSEQGRTGELFFGEGSRLTVL.

This chain uses TRBV7-9 with TRBJ2-7, with a tentative D call TRBD1 (6 bases). Trimming took off 4 bases at V and 4 bases at J, with 8 bases between the two ends. In germline, CDR1 is SEHNR, CDR2 FQNEAQ (reference sequence). The CDR3 covers 12 residues. CDR3 region: CASSWDTYEQYF. As DNA, the CDR3 is TGTGCCAGCAGCTGGGACACATACGAGCAGTACTTC.